Below are 9 T cell receptor beta chains sequenced from a single sample in a study of technical replicates of blood from a few donors. Sequencing was performed with immunoSEQ multiplex PCR; in TCRdb, only in-frame clones are kept and a portion is missing. The table includes 80,000 or so clones, 95% to 98% detected once. Material: T cells isolated from PBMCs. All receptors derive from a human donor in good health.

The DNA for the CDR3 is TGTGCCTGGAGTGAGGCAGGGCCCACTGAAGCTTTCTTT. Translation gives CAWSEAGPTEAFF. V and J are TRBV30 and TRBJ1-1; D might be TRBD1 (5 bases). The germline V gene encodes CDR1 GTSNPN and CDR2 SVGIG (reference sequence). The CDR3 length is 13 residues. V was pared by 1 base and J by 4 bases, with 10 bases between.

The chain carries TRBV27 and TRBJ2-7; tentative D call: TRBD2 (6 bases). V lost 6 bases and J 0 bases, leaving 12 bases between the germline ends. This CDR3 is 14 amino acids long. CDR1 is MNHEY, CDR2 SMNVEV, per germline (reference sequence). The CDR3 nucleotides are TGTGCCAGCAGCTCCTACGGGAGCTCCTACGAGCAGTACTTC. Amino acids: CASSSYGSSYEQYF.

The rearrangement links TRBV5-1 to TRBJ1-1; a weak D match, TRBD1 (5 bases). CDR1 SGHRS and CDR2 YFSETQ come from the germline V gene. There are 14 residues in the CDR3. The V gene lost 1 base and the J gene lost 3 bases, with 10 bases spanning the gap. CDR3 protein: CASSLRGGYTEAFF. CDR3 bases: TGCGCCAGCAGCTTGCGCGGGGGGTACACTGAAGCTTTCTTT.

CDR3 amino acids: CASSLRQETQYF. The CDR3 nucleotides are TGTGCCAGCAGCTTGAGGCAAGAGACCCAGTACTTC. The rearrangement links TRBV7-9 to TRBJ2-5; D remains ambiguous. Per germline, CDR1 SEHNR and CDR2 FQNEAQ (reference sequence). V lost 3 bases and J lost 2, with 4 bases in between. This CDR3 is built from 12 residues.

The chain couples TRBV9 to TRBJ2-7; 8 nucleotides align to TRBD1. The CDR3 is 14 amino acids. Germline assignment: CDR1 SGDLS and CDR2 YYNGEE. The ends lost 0 bases at V and 5 bases at J; junction bases unmatched: 4. The CDR3 DNA is TGTGCCAGCAGCGTAGGGGGGACAGGCGACGAGCAGTACTTC. Translation: CASSVGGTGDEQYF.

The CDR3 region is CASSPVGIGTTHNEQFF. CDR3 DNA sequence: TGTGCCAGCAGCCCCGTGGGGATCGGGACTACCCACAATGAGCAGTTCTTC. This chain links TRBV7-6 with TRBJ2-1, with 7 bases matching TRBD2. The germline V gene has CDR1 SGHVS and CDR2 FNYEAQ. The trim removed 5 bases at V and 5 bases at J, leaving 15 bases unmatched. The CDR3 contains 17 residues.

V and J are TRBV9 and TRBJ1-1; D unresolved. There are 14 residues in the CDR3. With 0 bases removed from V and 1 base from J, the gap between germline ends came to 7 bases. From germline, CDR1 is SGDLS and CDR2 YYNGEE. DNA of the CDR3: TGTGCCAGCAGCGTAGGGCTAGCGAACACTGAAGCTTTCTTT. Translated: CASSVGLANTEAFF.

The V and J genes are TRBV27 and TRBJ2-7; perhaps TRBD1 as D (6 bases). CDR3 length: 13 residues. Germline V gives CDR1 MNHEY, CDR2 SMNVEV (reference sequence). V was shortened by 3 bases and J by 2 bases, with 8 bases between the two germline ends. This chain's CDR3 is CASSLNRAYEQYF. The CDR3 coding sequence is TGTGCCAGCAGTTTGAACAGGGCCTACGAGCAGTACTTC.

V and J are TRBV6-5 and TRBJ1-1, with TRBD1 as a possible D gene (5 bases). Germline CDR1 MNHEY, CDR2 SVGAGI. With 2 bases removed from V and 1 base from J, the gap between germline ends came to 8 bases. This CDR3 is built from 14 residues. The CDR3 DNA reads as TGTGCCAGCAGTTACGGCAGGGAGAACACTGAAGCTTTCTTT. Protein product: CASSYGRENTEAFF.